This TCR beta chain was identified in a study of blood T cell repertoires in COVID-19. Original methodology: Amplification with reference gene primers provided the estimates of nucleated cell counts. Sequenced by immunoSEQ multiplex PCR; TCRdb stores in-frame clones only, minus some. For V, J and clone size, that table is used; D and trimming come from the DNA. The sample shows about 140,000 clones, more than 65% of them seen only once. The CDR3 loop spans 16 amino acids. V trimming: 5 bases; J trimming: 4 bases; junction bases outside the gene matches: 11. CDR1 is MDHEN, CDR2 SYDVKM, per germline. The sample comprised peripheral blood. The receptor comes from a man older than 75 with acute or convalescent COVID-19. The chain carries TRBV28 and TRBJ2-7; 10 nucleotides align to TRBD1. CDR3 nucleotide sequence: TGTGCCAGCAGTCCCTTTGACAGGGGGCTGCGGTACGAGCAGTACTTC. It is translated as CASSPFDRGLRYEQYF.